These 2 T cell receptor beta chains came from one sample sequenced in a study of early T cells in non-severe SARS-CoV-2 infection. TCRdb independently ran MiXCR on the 5' RACE reads; one entry per CDR3 protein. Among approximately 42,000 distinct CDR3 sequences listed, approximately 7.1% were seen once. The sequencing input was whole blood. The receptor source for this set is an adult who was a healthcare worker with PCR-confirmed SARS-CoV-2 infection or an uninfected control (not recorded which).

This clonotype was observed many times. This chain connects TRBV11-2 to TRBJ1-1; TRBD1 matches 8 bases. The V gene's germline CDR1 is SGHAT and CDR2 FQNNGV. This CDR3 comprises 14 residues. J lost 4 bases, V lost 7 bases, and 8 bases had no gene match. CDR3 residues: CASKGTGGVTEAFF. The CDR3 region has the DNA TGTGCCAGCAAGGGGACAGGAGGGGTCACTGAAGCTTTCTTT.

The chain is built from TRBV7-9 and TRBJ1-1; D is unclear. Looked up from germline, CDR1 is SEHNR and CDR2 is FQNEAQ (reference sequence). This CDR3 region has 15 residues. The V end was cut by 0 bases, the J end by 2 bases, with 10 bases between. The CDR3 is CASSLADGYNTEAFF. The CDR3 DNA sequence: TGTGCCAGCAGCTTAGCGGACGGATACAACACTGAAGCTTTCTTT.